Here is one T cell receptor beta chain with its context. Its antigen is not identified. cDNA molecules, individually, were tagged with unique molecular identifiers. From the 5' RACE reads, TCRdb called clonotypes with MiXCR, one entry per CDR3 protein. The table lists tens of thousands of distinct CDR3 sequences, under 8% of them singletons. The junction had 10 bases not matched to a gene; V was cut back by 4 bases and J by 6 bases. The germline gives CDR1 SQVTM, CDR2 ANQGSEA. The CDR3 is 14 residues long. This sample is part of a study of early T cells in non-severe SARS-CoV-2 infection. Study summary: Chains from this unsorted whole-blood bulk RNA could not be paired.

Study findings and constraints: The matching step, a VDJdb search, favored anti-spike CD8 responses and missed private and CD4 specificities.

The input for sequencing was whole blood, taken at baseline. V gene TRBV29-1 combines with J gene TRBJ2-7, with 9 nucleotides matching TRBD1. The TCR originated in an adult who was a healthcare worker with PCR-confirmed SARS-CoV-2 infection or an uninfected control (not recorded which). This CDR3 reads CSVVVGTGSVEQYF. The CDR3 nucleotides are TGCAGCGTTGTGGTGGGGACAGGGTCAGTCGAGCAGTACTTC.